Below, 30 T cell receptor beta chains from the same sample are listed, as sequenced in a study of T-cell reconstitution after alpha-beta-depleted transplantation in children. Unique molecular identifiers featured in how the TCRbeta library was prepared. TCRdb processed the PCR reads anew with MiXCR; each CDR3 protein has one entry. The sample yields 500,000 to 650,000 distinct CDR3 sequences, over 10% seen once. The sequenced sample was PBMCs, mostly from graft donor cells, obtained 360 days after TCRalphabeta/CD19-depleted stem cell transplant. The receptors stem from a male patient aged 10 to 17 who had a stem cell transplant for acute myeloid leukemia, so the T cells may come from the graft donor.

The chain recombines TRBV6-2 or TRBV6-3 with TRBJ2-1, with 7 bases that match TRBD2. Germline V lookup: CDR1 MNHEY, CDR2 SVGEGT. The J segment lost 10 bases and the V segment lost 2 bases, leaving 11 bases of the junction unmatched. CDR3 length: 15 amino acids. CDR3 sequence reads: CASSYPTGLDDEQFF. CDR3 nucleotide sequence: TGTGCCAGCAGTTACCCTACAGGACTAGACGACGAGCAGTTCTTC.

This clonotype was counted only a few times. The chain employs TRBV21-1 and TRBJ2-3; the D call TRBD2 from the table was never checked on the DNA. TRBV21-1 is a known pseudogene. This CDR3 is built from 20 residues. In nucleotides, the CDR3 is TGTGCCAGCAGCAACCCGTCTAGCGGGAGGAACCGCCGGGGCACAGATACGCAGTATTTT. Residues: CASSNPSSGRNRRGTDTQYF.

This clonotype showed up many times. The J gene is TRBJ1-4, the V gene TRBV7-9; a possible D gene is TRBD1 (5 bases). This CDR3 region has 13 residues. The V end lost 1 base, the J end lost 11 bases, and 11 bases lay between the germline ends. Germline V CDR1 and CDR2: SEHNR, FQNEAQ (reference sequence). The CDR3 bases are TGTGCCAGCAGCTTAGGTTGGGACGGGAAACTGTTTTTT. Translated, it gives CASSLGWDGKLFF.

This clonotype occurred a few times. CDR3 sequence (DNA): TGTGCCAGCAGTCCCGGACTATCTAGCACAGATACGCAGTATTTT. Translated, it gives CASSPGLSSTDTQYF. The J gene is TRBJ2-3, the V gene TRBV12-3 or TRBV12-4; TRBD2 might be the D (6 bases). The CDR3 contains 15 residues. The germline V and J ends were trimmed by 5 bases and 0 bases, with 12 bases remaining between them.

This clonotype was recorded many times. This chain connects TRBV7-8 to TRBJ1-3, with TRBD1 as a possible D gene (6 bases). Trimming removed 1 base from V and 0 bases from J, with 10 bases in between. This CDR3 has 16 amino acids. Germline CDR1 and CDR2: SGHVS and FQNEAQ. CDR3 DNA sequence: TGTGCCAGCAGCTTAGGGGACACCTTCTCTGGAAACACCATATATTTT. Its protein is CASSLGDTFSGNTIYF.

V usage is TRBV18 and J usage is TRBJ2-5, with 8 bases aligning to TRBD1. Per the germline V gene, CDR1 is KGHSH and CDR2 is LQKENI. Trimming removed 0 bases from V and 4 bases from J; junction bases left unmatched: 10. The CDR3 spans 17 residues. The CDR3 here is CASSPPGWTGKGETQYF. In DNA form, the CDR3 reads TGTGCCAGCTCACCACCGGGCTGGACAGGGAAGGGAGAGACCCAGTACTTC.

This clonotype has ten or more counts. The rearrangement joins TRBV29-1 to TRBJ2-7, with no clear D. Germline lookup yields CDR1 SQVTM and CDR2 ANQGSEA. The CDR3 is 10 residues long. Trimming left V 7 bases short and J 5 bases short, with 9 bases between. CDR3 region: CSAGLDEQYF. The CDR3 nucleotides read TGCAGCGCCGGATTGGACGAGCAGTACTTC.

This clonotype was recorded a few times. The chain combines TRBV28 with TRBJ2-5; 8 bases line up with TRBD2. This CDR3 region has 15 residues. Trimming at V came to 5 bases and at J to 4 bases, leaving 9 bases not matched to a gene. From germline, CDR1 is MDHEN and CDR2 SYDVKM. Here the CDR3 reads CASSIPGTRGETQYF. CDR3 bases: TGTGCCAGCAGTATTCCCGGGACTAGAGGAGAGACCCAGTACTTC.

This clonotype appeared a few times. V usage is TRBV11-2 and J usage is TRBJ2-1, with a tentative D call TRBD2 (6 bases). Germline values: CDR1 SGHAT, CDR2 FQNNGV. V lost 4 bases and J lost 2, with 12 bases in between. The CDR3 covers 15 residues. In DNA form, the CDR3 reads TGTGCCAGCAGCTCCCAGCGGGTGACCTACAATGAGCAGTTCTTC. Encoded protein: CASSSQRVTYNEQFF.

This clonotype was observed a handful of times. CDR3 DNA sequence: TGTGCCACCTTTTGGAGACCCCCGGGCACAGATACGCAGTATTTT. This translates into CATFWRPPGTDTQYF. This chain uses TRBV15 with TRBJ2-3; D gene uncertain. The CDR3 has 15 amino acids. Germline CDR1 and CDR2: LNHNV and YYDKDF (reference sequence). The V gene lost 8 bases and the J gene lost 1 base, with 16 bases spanning the gap.

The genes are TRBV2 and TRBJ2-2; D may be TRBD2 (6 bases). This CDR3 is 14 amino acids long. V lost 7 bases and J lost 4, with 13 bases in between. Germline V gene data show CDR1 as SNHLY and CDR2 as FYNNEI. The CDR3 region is CASTNTGVTGELFF. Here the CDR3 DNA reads TGTGCCAGCACGAATACGGGGGTCACCGGGGAGCTGTTTTTT.

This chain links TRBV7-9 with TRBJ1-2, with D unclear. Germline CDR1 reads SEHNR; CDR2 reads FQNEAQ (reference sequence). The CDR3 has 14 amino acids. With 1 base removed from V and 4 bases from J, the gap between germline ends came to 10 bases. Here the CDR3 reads CASSLGGARYGYTF. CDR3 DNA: TGTGCCAGCAGCTTAGGGGGTGCTCGCTATGGCTACACCTTC.

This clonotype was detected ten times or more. In nucleotides, the CDR3 is TGTGCCAGCAGCATTAATTACAATGAGCAGTTCTTC. It encodes CASSINYNEQFF. This chain links TRBV7-2 with TRBJ2-1; D gene uncertain. V lost 5 bases, J lost 4 bases, and 6 bases lay in between. The CDR3 spans 12 residues. The V gene's germline CDR1 is SGHTA and CDR2 FQGNSA.

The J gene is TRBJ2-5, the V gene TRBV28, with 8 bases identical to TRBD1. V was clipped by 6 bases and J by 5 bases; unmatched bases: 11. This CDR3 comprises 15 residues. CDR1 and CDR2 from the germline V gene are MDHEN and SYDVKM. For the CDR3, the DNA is TGTGCCAGCAGCCTTGTGGACAGGGCCCGGGAGACCCAGTACTTC. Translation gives CASSLVDRARETQYF.

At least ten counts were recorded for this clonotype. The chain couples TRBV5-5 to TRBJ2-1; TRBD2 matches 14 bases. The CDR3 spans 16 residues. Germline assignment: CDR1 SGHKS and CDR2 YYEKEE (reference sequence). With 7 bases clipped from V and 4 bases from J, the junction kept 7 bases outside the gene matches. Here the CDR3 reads CASRLAGGPIYNEQFF. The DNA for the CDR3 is TGTGCCAGCCGACTAGCGGGAGGGCCTATATACAATGAGCAGTTCTTC.

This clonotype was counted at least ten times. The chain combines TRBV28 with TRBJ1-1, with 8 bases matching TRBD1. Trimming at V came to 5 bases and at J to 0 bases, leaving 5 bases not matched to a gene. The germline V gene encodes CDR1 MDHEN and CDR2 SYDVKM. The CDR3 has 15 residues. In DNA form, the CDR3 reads TGTGCCAGCAGTCGAGACAGGGGAATGAACACTGAAGCTTTCTTT. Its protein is CASSRDRGMNTEAFF. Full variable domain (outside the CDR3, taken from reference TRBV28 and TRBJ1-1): DVKVTQSSRYLVKRTGEKVFLECVQDMDHENMFWYRQDPGLGLRLIYFSYDVKMKEKGDIPEGYSVSREKKERFSLILESASTNQTSMYLCASSRDRGMNTEAFFGQGTRLTVV.

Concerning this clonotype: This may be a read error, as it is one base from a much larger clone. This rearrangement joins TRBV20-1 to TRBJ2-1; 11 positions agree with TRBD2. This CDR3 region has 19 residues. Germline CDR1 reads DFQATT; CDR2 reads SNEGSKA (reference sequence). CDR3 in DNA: TGCTGTGCTAGAGAGACTAGCGGGATTCCTCATTGGTCCTACAATGAGCAGTTCTTC. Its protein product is CCARETSGIPHWSYNEQFF.

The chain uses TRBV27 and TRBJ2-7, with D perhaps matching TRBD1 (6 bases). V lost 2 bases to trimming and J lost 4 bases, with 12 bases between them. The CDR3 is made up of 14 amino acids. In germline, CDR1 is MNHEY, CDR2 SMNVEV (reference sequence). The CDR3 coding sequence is TGTGCCAGCAGTTTAACCCAGGGGCGTTACGAGCAGTACTTC. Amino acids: CASSLTQGRYEQYF.

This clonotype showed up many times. The CDR3 bases are TGTGCCATCAGGTCCACAGGGGGCTACGAGCAGTACTTC. Its translation is CAIRSTGGYEQYF. V usage is TRBV10-3 and J usage is TRBJ2-7; 8 nucleotides align to TRBD1. Trimming removed 6 bases from V and 3 bases from J; junction bases left unmatched: 4. Germline V lookup: CDR1 ENHRY, CDR2 SYGVKD. The CDR3 covers 13 residues.

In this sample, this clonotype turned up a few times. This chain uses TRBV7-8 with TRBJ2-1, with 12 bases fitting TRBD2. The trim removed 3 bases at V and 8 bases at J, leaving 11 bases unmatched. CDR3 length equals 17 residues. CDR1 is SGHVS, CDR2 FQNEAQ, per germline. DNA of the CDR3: TGTGCCAGCAGCTTCCCCCCGACTAGCGGGAGAGGCTATGAGCAGTTCTTC. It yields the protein CASSFPPTSGRGYEQFF.

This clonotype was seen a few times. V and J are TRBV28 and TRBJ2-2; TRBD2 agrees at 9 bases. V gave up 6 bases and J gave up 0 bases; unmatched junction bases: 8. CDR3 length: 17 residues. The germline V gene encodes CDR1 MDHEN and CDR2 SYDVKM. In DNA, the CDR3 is TGTGCCAGCAGCCTTAATCTAGCGGGAACGAACACCGGGGAGCTGTTTTTT. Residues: CASSLNLAGTNTGELFF.

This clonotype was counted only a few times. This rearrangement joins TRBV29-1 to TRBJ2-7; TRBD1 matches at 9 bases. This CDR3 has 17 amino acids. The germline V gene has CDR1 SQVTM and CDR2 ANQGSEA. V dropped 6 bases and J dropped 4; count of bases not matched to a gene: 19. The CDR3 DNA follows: TGCAGCGTGCTAGATCTATCTCCGGGACAGGGATCGTACGAGCAGTACTTC. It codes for CSVLDLSPGQGSYEQYF.

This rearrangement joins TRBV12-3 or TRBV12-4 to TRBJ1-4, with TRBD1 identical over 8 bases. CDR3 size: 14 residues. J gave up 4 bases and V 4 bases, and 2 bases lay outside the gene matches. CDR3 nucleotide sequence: TGTGCCAGCAGTTCGACAGGGGTTAATGAAAAACTGTTTTTT. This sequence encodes CASSSTGVNEKLFF.

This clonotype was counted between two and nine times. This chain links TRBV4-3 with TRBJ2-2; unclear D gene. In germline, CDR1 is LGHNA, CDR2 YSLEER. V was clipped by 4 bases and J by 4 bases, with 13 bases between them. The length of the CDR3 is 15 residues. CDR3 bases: TGCGCCAGCAGCCTCCTCTTAATGGGCACCGGGGAGCTGTTTTTT. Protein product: CASSLLLMGTGELFF.

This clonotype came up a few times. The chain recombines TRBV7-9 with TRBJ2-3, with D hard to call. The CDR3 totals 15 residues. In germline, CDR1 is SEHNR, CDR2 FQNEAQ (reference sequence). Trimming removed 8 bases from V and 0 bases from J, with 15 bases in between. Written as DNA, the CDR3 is TGTGCCAGCCCACCGGACGGTTCTAGCACAGATACGCAGTATTTT. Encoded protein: CASPPDGSSTDTQYF.

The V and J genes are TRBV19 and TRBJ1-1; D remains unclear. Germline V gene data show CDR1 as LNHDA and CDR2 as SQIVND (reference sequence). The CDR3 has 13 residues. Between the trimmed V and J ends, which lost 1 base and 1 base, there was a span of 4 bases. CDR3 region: CASSIAENTEAFF. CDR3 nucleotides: TGTGCCAGTAGTATAGCAGAGAACACTGAAGCTTTCTTT.

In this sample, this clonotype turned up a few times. The CDR3 DNA reads TGTGCCAGCTCACCAGTCCTAGAAGTCAATGAGCAGTTCTTC. Its protein is CASSPVLEVNEQFF. This chain uses TRBV18 with TRBJ2-1; D gene uncertain. CDR1 is KGHSH and CDR2 is LQKENI in the germline V gene. This CDR3 comprises 14 residues. The ends were cut back, 2 bases at V and 6 bases at J, with 11 bases in the middle.

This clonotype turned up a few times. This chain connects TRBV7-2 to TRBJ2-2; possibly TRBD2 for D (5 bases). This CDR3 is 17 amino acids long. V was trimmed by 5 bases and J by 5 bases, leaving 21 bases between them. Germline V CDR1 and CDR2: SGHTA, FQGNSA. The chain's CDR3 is CASSPSRAASRTGELFF. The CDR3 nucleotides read TGTGCCAGCAGCCCCTCCCGAGCGGCCTCACGGACCGGGGAGCTGTTTTTT.

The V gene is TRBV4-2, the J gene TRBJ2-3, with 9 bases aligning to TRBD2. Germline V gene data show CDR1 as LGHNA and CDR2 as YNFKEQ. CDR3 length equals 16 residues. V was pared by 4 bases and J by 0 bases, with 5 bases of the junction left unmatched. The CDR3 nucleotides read TGTGCCAGCAGCCGCTCAGCGGGAGGAAGCACAGATACGCAGTATTTT. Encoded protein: CASSRSAGGSTDTQYF.

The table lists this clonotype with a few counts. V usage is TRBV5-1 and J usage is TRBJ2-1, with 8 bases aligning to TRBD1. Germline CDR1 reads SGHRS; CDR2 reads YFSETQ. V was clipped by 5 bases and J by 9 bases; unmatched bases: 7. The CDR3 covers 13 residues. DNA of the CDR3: TGCGCCAGCAGTGGACAGGGCTTCAGTGAGCAGTTCTTC. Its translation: CASSGQGFSEQFF.